The 19 T cell receptor beta chains given below trace back to one sample, sequenced in a study of blood T cells in healthy people across ages. A second about 6 to 12 cycle PCR used barcoded and J-beta primers. TCRdb itself ran the 5' RACE reads through MiXCR, one entry per CDR3 protein. This sample carries 550,000 to 750,000 distinct CDR3 sequences, roughly 20% of them seen once, and the ten largest clones take 3.5% to 4%. The sequenced sample was blood. All receptors derive from a man between 65 and 85 years old in good health.

This rearrangement joins TRBV20-1 to TRBJ2-7; tentative D call: TRBD1 (6 bases). CDR1 and CDR2 from the germline V gene are DFQATT and SNEGSKA (reference sequence). This CDR3 has 12 amino acids. Trimming took 3 bases from V and 5 from J, leaving 11 bases between them. CDR3 nucleotides: TGCAGTGCTAGTAGGACAGTGCACGAGCAGTACTTC. Translation gives CSASRTVHEQYF.

This clonotype came up a few times. The V and J genes are TRBV2 and TRBJ2-2, with a possible D match to TRBD1 (6 bases). Trimming removed 3 bases at V and 3 bases at J, with 11 bases between. Germline assignment: CDR1 SNHLY and CDR2 FYNNEI. CDR3 length equals 15 residues. The CDR3 coding sequence is TGTGCCAGCAGTGATGACAGGATGGACACCGGGGAGCTGTTTTTT. This codes for CASSDDRMDTGELFF.

This clonotype was seen just once. This sequence joins TRBV7-2 and TRBJ2-5; TRBD1 matches 12 bases. This CDR3 spans 15 amino acids. Per the germline V gene, CDR1 is SGHTA and CDR2 is FQGNSA. V trimming: 3 bases; J trimming: 5 bases; junction bases outside the gene matches: 4. The CDR3 sequence is CASSFGTGGWETQYF. CDR3 sequence (DNA): TGTGCCAGCAGCTTCGGGACAGGGGGCTGGGAGACCCAGTACTTC. Based on the CDR3 plus reference TRBV7-2 and TRBJ2-5, the full variable domain is GAGVSQSPSNKVTEKGKDVELRCDPISGHTALYWYRQSLGQGLEFLIYFQGNSAPDKSGLPSDRFSAERTGGSVSTLTIQRTQQEDSAVYLCASSFGTGGWETQYFGPGTRLLVL.

The sample holds a few counts of this clonotype. The chain uses TRBV6-2 or TRBV6-3 and TRBJ2-5; D may be TRBD2 (6 bases). V gave up 6 bases and J gave up 4 bases, with 15 bases separating them. Germline V gene data show CDR1 as MNHEY and CDR2 as SVGEGT. CDR3 length: 14 amino acids. This chain's CDR3 is CASRGLATVETQYF. CDR3 DNA: TGTGCCAGCAGAGGGCTAGCGACCGTAGAGACCCAGTACTTC.

The rearrangement links TRBV28 to TRBJ1-6, with D unclear. From germline, CDR1 is MDHEN and CDR2 SYDVKM. The V and J ends lost 8 bases and 0 bases respectively, with 8 bases between them. This CDR3 has 14 residues. The CDR3 DNA reads TGTGCCAGCTCCGCCAGCTCCTATAATTCACCCCTCCACTTT. It encodes CASSASSYNSPLHF.

The chain combines TRBV28 with TRBJ2-1, with TRBD2 matching 14 bases. The germline CDR1 and CDR2 sequences are MDHEN and SYDVKM. This CDR3 has 20 residues. Germline trimming cut 4 bases from V and 16 bases from J; bases unmatched to any gene: 27. CDR3 DNA: TGTGCCAGCAGTTCCCCGTCGGGACAGGGGTCGACTAGCGGGAGGGCCAGTGGTTTCTTC. It encodes CASSSPSGQGSTSGRASGFF.

This clonotype was observed a handful of times. The chain employs TRBV7-2 and TRBJ2-1; 10 bases fit TRBD2. The V gene's germline CDR1 is SGHTA and CDR2 FQGNSA. With 8 bases clipped from V and 9 bases from J, the junction kept 7 bases outside the gene matches. The length of the CDR3 is 13 residues. CDR3 loop: CASALAGEGEQFF. The CDR3 DNA sequence: TGTGCCAGCGCGCTAGCGGGAGAGGGTGAGCAGTTCTTC.

Only a few counts were recorded for this clonotype. The chain recombines TRBV15 with TRBJ1-3; perhaps TRBD1 as D (6 bases). From germline, CDR1 is LNHNV and CDR2 YYDKDF (reference sequence). Deletions cut 5 bases from V and 2 bases from J, with 13 bases between. The CDR3 length is 15 residues. CDR3 bases: TGTGCCACCAGCGGGCGACAGGAGACTGGAAACACCATATATTTT. It is translated as CATSGRQETGNTIYF.

The chain employs TRBV4-1 and TRBJ2-4, with TRBD2 matching over 9 bases. With 5 bases clipped from V and 0 bases from J, the junction kept 2 bases outside the gene matches. This CDR3 region has 15 residues. Germline lookup yields CDR1 MGHRA and CDR2 YSYEKL. The CDR3 region has the DNA TGCGCCAGCAGCAGACTAGCGGTAGCCAAAAACATTCAGTACTTC. Its translation is CASSRLAVAKNIQYF.

This rearrangement joins TRBV20-1 to TRBJ2-5; the match to TRBD2 covers 13 bases. The trim removed 5 bases at V and 1 base at J, leaving 7 bases unmatched. This CDR3 comprises 16 residues. The V gene's germline CDR1 is DFQATT and CDR2 SNEGSKA (reference sequence). CDR3 coding DNA: TGCAGTGCTCCTGGACTAGCGGGAGCCTTCCAAGAGACCCAGTACTTC. Its translation: CSAPGLAGAFQETQYF.

This clonotype has ten or more counts. V gene TRBV7-2 combines with J gene TRBJ1-5, with D hard to call. CDR1 SGHTA and CDR2 FQGNSA come from the germline V gene. The V end was cut by 2 bases, the J end by 5 bases, with 4 bases between. This CDR3 is 12 amino acids long. CDR3 DNA: TGTGCCAGCAGCTTACGGGATCAGCCCCAGCATTTT. Its protein is CASSLRDQPQHF.

There are a few counts of this clonotype. This rearrangement joins TRBV20-1 to TRBJ2-5; TRBD1 aligns across 11 bases. The J call is uncertain, as TRBJ2-1 better fits the DNA end. Per the germline V gene, CDR1 is DFQATT and CDR2 is SNEGSKA (reference sequence). The CDR3 contains 16 residues. CDR3 DNA: TGCAGTGCTAGACGGGGACAGGGGGGACTTTACAATGAGCAGTTCTTC. Protein product: CSARRGQGGLYNEQFF.

The rearrangement links TRBV12-3 or TRBV12-4 to TRBJ1-1; D is uncertain. V lost 7 bases and J 2 bases, leaving 14 bases between the germline ends. The length of the CDR3 is 14 residues. Here the CDR3 DNA reads TGTGCCAGCAATCACAGACGGATTAACACTGAAGCTTTCTTT. Its translation is CASNHRRINTEAFF.

This clonotype was recorded at least ten times. The rearrangement uses TRBV20-1 and TRBJ2-1, with unresolved D. The CDR3 length is 11 residues. The V end was cut by 2 bases, the J end by 11 bases, with 10 bases between. Germline CDR1 and CDR2: DFQATT and SNEGSKA (reference sequence). The CDR3 nucleotides read TGCAGTGCTAGAAGCTTCACCCAGCAGTTCTTC. Translated, it gives CSARSFTQQFF.

This clonotype was recorded only once. The V call is TRBV7-2, the J call TRBJ1-5; D is perhaps TRBD1 (5 bases). V lost 1 base, J lost 7 bases, and 14 bases lay in between. Germline CDR1 SGHTA, CDR2 FQGNSA. The CDR3 runs 15 residues. The chain's CDR3 is CASSLVGTAGQPQHF. CDR3 DNA: TGTGCCAGCAGCTTAGTCGGGACCGCGGGGCAGCCCCAGCATTTT.

This clonotype was detected only a few times. A read error may account for a junction end that differs from germline. V gene TRBV18 combines with J gene TRBJ2-3; D assignment may be TRBD1 or TRBD2 (6 bases each). CDR1 is KGHSH and CDR2 is LQKENI in the germline V gene. The CDR3 is 13 amino acids. The CDR3: CASSRDNTDTQYF. Written as DNA, the CDR3 is TGCGCCAGCTCGCGGGACAACACAGATACGCAGTATTTT.

This clonotype occurred many times. The chain has TRBV4-1 and TRBJ2-5; unclear D gene. CDR1 MGHRA and CDR2 YSYEKL come from the germline V gene. Trimming cost V 1 base and J 1 base, with 10 bases left between them. The CDR3 is 15 amino acids. This CDR3 is CASSQVFGPQETQYF. CDR3 coding DNA: TGCGCCAGCAGCCAAGTGTTTGGTCCCCAAGAGACCCAGTACTTC.

This clonotype appeared a few times. The chain employs TRBV29-1 and TRBJ2-1; 10 bases line up with TRBD1. The CDR3 totals 12 residues. Germline values: CDR1 SQVTM, CDR2 ANQGSEA. V lost 5 bases and J lost 8; bases outside the gene matches: 3. CDR3 amino acids: CSVRQGAYEQFF. CDR3 nucleotides: TGCAGCGTTAGACAGGGGGCCTATGAGCAGTTCTTC.

V is TRBV11-2 and J is TRBJ2-5; 11 bases match TRBD2. This CDR3 is built from 15 residues. Per the germline V gene, CDR1 is SGHAT and CDR2 is FQNNGV. The V segment lost 5 bases and the J segment 5 bases; nucleotides outside the gene matches: 7. CDR3 sequence reads: CASSSIAGGEETQYF. CDR3 bases: TGTGCCAGCAGCAGCATAGCGGGAGGGGAGGAGACCCAGTACTTC.